This is a list of T cell receptor beta chains from one sample in a study of cytomegalovirus exposure and HLA in healthy donors. The assay was immunoSEQ multiplex PCR, and TCRdb's table has in-frame clones only and misses some. The sample includes about 160,000 clones, 75% to 90% seen only once; the top ten take 1.9%. Sequenced sample: PBMCs. The receptor source for this set is a woman under 30 in good health and CMV-seronegative. Each CDR3 is given without its conserved first and last residue. A D gene is named only where the DNA matches it firmly.

v_gene: TRBV5-1
d_gene: -
CDR3aa: ASSLWGQGDDKDGYT

v_gene: TRBV7-3
d_gene: TRBD1
CDR3aa: ASSSGQYNEQF

v_gene: TRBV5-8
d_gene: -
CDR3aa: ASSLVRGLTYNEQF

v_gene: TRBV7-6
d_gene: TRBD1
CDR3aa: ASSLRGHSSGANVLT

v_gene: TRBV2
d_gene: TRBD2
CDR3aa: ASTLAGRTGELF

v_gene: TRBV5-1
d_gene: -
CDR3aa: ASSLDGPSTGELF

v_gene: TRBV15
d_gene: TRBD2
CDR3aa: ATSTVSGGATYEQY

v_gene: TRBV5-4
d_gene: TRBD1
CDR3aa: ASSPWTGRGTEAF

v_gene: TRBV4-1
d_gene: -
CDR3aa: ASSQGERELNYGYT

v_gene: TRBV19
d_gene: -
CDR3aa: ASSIGRETDTQY

v_gene: TRBV4-1
d_gene: -
CDR3aa: ASSQVAGTDTQY

v_gene: TRBV28
d_gene: TRBD2
CDR3aa: ASSPTSGRRNYEQY

v_gene: TRBV5-1
d_gene: -
CDR3aa: ASSLGASQETQY

v_gene: TRBV28
d_gene: TRBD2
CDR3aa: ASSLMAGTTGYEQY

v_gene: TRBV7-2
d_gene: TRBD1
CDR3aa: ASSLGQGAMPQH

v_gene: TRBV27
d_gene: TRBD2
CDR3aa: ASSLRGGGGELF

v_gene: TRBV7-8
d_gene: TRBD2
CDR3aa: ASSPTGTSLTGELF

v_gene: TRBV9
d_gene: TRBD1
CDR3aa: ASSDRSGTGVGEQF

v_gene: TRBV5-4
d_gene: TRBD2
CDR3aa: ASSPAGGGGIQY

v_gene: TRBV6-1
d_gene: TRBD1
CDR3aa: ASSEGSRGRETQY

v_gene: TRBV13
d_gene: TRBD1
CDR3aa: ASRKRRGLMNQPQH

v_gene: TRBV28
d_gene: TRBD2
CDR3aa: ASSFLAGTYEQY